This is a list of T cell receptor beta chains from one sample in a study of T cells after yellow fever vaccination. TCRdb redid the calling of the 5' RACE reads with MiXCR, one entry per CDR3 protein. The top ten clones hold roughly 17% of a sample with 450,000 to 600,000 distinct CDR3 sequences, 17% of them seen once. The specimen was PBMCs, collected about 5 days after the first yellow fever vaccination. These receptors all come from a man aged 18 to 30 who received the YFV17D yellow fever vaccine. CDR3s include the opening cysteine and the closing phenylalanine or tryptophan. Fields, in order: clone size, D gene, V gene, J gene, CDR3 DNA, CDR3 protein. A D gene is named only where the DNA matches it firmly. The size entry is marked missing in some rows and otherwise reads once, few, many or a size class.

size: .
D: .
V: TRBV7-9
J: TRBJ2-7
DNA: TGTGCCAGCAGCCCTTGGGGGTCCTACGAGCAGTACTTC
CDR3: CASSPWGSYEQYF

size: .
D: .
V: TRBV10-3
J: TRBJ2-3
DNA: TGTGCCATCAAGGGGGATAGCACAGATACGCAGTATTTT
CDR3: CAIKGDSTDTQYF

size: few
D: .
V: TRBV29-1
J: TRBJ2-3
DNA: TGCAGCCTCAAACTGAGCTATGGATCCGATACGCAGTATTTT
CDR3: CSLKLSYGSDTQYF

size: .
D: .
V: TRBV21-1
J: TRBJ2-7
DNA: TGTGCCAGCAGCCTCCCCTTCGAGACAGGGATTTCCTACGAGCAGTACTTC
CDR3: CASSLPFETGISYEQYF

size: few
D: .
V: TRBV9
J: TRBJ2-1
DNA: TGTGCCAGCAGCGCAATTCCCTTTAATGAGCAGTTCTTC
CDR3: CASSAIPFNEQFF

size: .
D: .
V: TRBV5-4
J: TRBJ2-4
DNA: TGTGCCAGCAGCGCCAGGGAAGCCAAAAACATTCAGTACTTC
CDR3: CASSAREAKNIQYF

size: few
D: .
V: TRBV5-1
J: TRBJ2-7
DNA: TGCGCCAGCAGCTTCGCTGGGGACGACTACGAGCAGTACTTC
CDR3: CASSFAGDDYEQYF

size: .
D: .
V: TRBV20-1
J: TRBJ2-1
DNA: TGCAGTGCCCTCAGGGGAGCCACCCTTGAGCAGTTCTTC
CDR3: CSALRGATLEQFF

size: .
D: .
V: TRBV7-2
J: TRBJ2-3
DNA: TGTGCCAGCAGCTCGCATGGAGGCACAGATACGCAGTATTTT
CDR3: CASSSHGGTDTQYF

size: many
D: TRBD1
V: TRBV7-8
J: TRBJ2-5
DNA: TGTGCCAGCAGCTTAAGGACAGGGGGCGAGACCCAGTACTTC
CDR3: CASSLRTGGETQYF

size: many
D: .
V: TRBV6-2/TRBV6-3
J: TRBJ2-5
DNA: TGTGCCAGCGCTCCTAGAGGACACTGGACCCAGTACTTC
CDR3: CASAPRGHWTQYF

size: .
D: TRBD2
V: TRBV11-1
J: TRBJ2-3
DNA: TGTGCCAGCAGCTCCCGGACTAGCGGGGGGGCGCCCACAGATACGCAGTATTTT
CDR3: CASSSRTSGGAPTDTQYF

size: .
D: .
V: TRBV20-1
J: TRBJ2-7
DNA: TGCAGTGCTAGGCCGGCAGGGTTAATCTCCTACGAGCAGTACTTC
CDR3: CSARPAGLISYEQYF

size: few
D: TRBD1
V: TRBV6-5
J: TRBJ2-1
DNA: TGTGCCAGCAGTTCGGGGACAGGGTCCGATGAGCAGTTCTTC
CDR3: CASSSGTGSDEQFF

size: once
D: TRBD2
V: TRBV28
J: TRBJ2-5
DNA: TGTGCCAGCAGTTCAGGACTAGTAGACTGGGAGACCCAGTACTTC
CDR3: CASSSGLVDWETQYF

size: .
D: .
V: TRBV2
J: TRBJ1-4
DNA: TGTGCCAGTGCCGTGGACCTTCGGGGAGAAAAACTGTTTTTT
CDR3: CASAVDLRGEKLFF

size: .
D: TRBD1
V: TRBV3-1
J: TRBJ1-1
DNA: TGTGCCAGCAGCCCTACGGACAGGGACGAAGCTTTCTTT
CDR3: CASSPTDRDEAFF

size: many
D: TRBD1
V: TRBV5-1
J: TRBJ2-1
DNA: TGCGCCAGCAGCCAGATGACAGGGGACGATGAGCAGTTCTTC
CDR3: CASSQMTGDDEQFF

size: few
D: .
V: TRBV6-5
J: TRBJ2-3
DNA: TGTGCCAGCAGCTACAGGGTTAAGACCACAGATACGCAGTATTTT
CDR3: CASSYRVKTTDTQYF

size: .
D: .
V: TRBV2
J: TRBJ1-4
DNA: TGTGCCAGCGTGCAAGCGCTCGGCGGCGAAAAACTGTTTTTT
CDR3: CASVQALGGEKLFF

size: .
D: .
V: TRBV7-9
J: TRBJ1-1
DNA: TGTGCCAGCAGCCCTAGCCGCGCTGAAGCTTTCTTT
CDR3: CASSPSRAEAFF

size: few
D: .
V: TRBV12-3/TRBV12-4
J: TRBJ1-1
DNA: TGTGCCAGCAGTTTCGCTTTTGAAGCTTTCTTT
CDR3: CASSFAFEAFF

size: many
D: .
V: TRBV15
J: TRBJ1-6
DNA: TGTGCCACCAGCAGAGAGTACGGGACGGATTATAATTCACCCCTCCACTTT
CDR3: CATSREYGTDYNSPLHF

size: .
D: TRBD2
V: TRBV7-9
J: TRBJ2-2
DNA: TGTGCCAGCAGCCTAGGAGCGGGGCTAACCGGGGAGCTGTTTTTT
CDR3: CASSLGAGLTGELFF

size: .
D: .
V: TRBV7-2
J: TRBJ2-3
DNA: TGTGCCAGCAGCCCCCTACATGGGCGGGGAGATACGCAGTATTTT
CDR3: CASSPLHGRGDTQYF

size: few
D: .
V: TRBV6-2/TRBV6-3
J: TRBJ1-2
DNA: TGTGCCAGCAGTTACTCGGCAGTAAACTATGGCTACACCTTC
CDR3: CASSYSAVNYGYTF

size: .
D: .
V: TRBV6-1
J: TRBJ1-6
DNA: TGTGCCAGTGGAACCGGGAGTCGGAATTCACCCCTCCACTTT
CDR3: CASGTGSRNSPLHF

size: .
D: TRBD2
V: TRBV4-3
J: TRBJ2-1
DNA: TGCGCCAGCAGCTTGATAGCGGGGGGGCGAGGTGAGCAGTTCTTC
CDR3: CASSLIAGGRGEQFF

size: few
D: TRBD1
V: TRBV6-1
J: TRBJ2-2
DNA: TGTGCCAGCAGCCCGACAGGGGCAAACACCGGGGAGCTGTTTTTT
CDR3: CASSPTGANTGELFF

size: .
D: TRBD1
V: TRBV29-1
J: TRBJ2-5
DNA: TGCAGCGTGGCCCCGGGACAGCAAGAGACCCAGTACTTC
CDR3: CSVAPGQQETQYF

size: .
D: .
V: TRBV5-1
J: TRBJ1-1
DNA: TGCGCCAGCAGCTTTCGAGGCAGCTATTCCTCTGAAGCTTTCTTT
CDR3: CASSFRGSYSSEAFF

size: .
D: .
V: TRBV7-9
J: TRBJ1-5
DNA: TGTGCCAGCAGCCCACCAAGTACGGGTACCCTCAATCAGCCCCAGCATTTT
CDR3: CASSPPSTGTLNQPQHF

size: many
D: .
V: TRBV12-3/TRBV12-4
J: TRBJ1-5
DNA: TGTGCCAGCAGTTTTGGTCGACAGGGCAATCAGCCCCAGCATTTT
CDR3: CASSFGRQGNQPQHF

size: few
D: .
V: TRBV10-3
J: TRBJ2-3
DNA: TGTGCCTCCGATGGGCTCGGCACAGATACGCAGTATTTT
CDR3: CASDGLGTDTQYF

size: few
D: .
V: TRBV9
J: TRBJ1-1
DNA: TGTGCCAGCAGGGGAAAACCAGAAGGTCTCTACGATGGGACTGAAGCTTTCTTT
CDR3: CASRGKPEGLYDGTEAFF

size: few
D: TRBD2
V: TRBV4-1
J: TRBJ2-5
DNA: TGCGCCAGCAGCCAAGATCTGTTCGGGACCCCCTGGGGGACTAGCGGTGAGACCCAGTACTTC
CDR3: CASSQDLFGTPWGTSGETQYF

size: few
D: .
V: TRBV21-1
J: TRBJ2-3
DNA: TGTGCCAGCAGCAAAACCCAGCCGGGACTAGCGGACACAGATACGCAGTATTTT
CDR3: CASSKTQPGLADTDTQYF

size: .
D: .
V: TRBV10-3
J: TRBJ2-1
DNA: TGTGCCATCAGTGAGTCGACGCTGAGGAGTGAGCAGTTCTTC
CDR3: CAISESTLRSEQFF

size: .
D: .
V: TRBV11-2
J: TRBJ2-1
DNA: TGTGCCAGCAGCTTAGCCCTGGACTTGAATGAGCAGTTCTTC
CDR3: CASSLALDLNEQFF

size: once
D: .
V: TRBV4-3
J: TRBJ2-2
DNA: TGCGCCAGCAGCCTCGCGCCAGTCACCGGGGAGCTGTTTTTT
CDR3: CASSLAPVTGELFF

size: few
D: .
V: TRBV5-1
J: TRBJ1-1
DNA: TGCGCCAGCAGCCTAACTAGTTCAGTGGGCAAGGGGCTGGCAGAAGCTTTCTTT
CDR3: CASSLTSSVGKGLAEAFF

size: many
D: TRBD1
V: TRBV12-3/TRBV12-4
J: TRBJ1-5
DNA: TGTGCCAGCAGTTTTAGACAGGGGGCTAATCAGCCCCAGCATTTT
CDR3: CASSFRQGANQPQHF

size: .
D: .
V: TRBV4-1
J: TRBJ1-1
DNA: TGCGCCAGCAGCCAAGATGGGCAGGGTACGTACACTGAAGCTTTCTTT
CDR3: CASSQDGQGTYTEAFF

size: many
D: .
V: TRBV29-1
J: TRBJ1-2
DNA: TGCAGCGTTGTAGAGGGCTCTAACTATGGCTACACCTTC
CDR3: CSVVEGSNYGYTF

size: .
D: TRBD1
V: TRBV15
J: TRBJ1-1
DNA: TGTGCCACCAGCAGAGATCTCCACAGGGGGATCGGCACTGAAGCTTTCTTT
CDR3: CATSRDLHRGIGTEAFF

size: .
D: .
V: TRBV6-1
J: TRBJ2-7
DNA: TGTGCCAGCAGTGAAGGTTTGAACAGGGAGAAGGAGCAGTACTTC
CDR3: CASSEGLNREKEQYF

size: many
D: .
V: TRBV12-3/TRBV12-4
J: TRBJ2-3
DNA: TGTGCCAGCAGATCCGACGACAGCAGCACAGATACGCAGTATTTT
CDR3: CASRSDDSSTDTQYF

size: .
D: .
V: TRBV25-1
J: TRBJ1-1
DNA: TGTGCCAGCAGTGGTTTGGGAGGACTCGAAGCTTTCTTT
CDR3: CASSGLGGLEAFF